The 14 T cell receptor beta chains listed next were all sequenced from one sample in a study of shared clonotypes between healthy human individuals. Method: immunoSEQ multiplex PCR; TCRdb's copy keeps in-frame clones and lacks some. This sample carries roughly 490,000 clones, approximately 80% of them seen once, and the ten largest clones take 10% to 15%. What was sequenced was PBMCs. The receptors come from a woman between 35 and 50 years old in good health. Some clones in this sample may be carry-over from other donors' samples.

This clone has only a few counts. V and J are TRBV11-2 and TRBJ2-1, with D unclear. There are 16 residues in the CDR3. Trimming shortened V by 2 bases and J by 0 bases, and 11 bases separated the two germline ends. CDR1 and CDR2 (germline): SGHAT, FQNNGV. The CDR3 DNA follows: TGTGCCAGCAGCTTACCCCGACTGAGCTCCTACAATGAGCAGTTCTTC. Protein product: CASSLPRLSSYNEQFF.

This clone was seen once. V gene TRBV5-1 combines with J gene TRBJ2-3; possibly TRBD1 or TRBD2 for D (5 bases each). The V end was cut by 4 bases, the J end by 0 bases, with 9 bases between. The CDR3 has 14 amino acids. Germline CDR1 and CDR2: SGHRS and YFSETQ. Here the CDR3 DNA reads TGCGCCAGCAGCCCCGGGGCCAGCACAGATACGCAGTATTTT. Its protein is CASSPGASTDTQYF.

This clone was picked up many times. The chain is built from TRBV1 and TRBJ2-4; no DNA check was done on the table's D call, TRBD2. TRBV1 has pseudogene status. This CDR3 spans 14 amino acids. CDR3 in amino acids: CTSSPRGLKNIQYF. For the CDR3, the DNA is TGCACCAGCAGCCCGAGAGGGTTAAAAAACATTCAGTACTTC.

The rearrangement links TRBV29-1 to TRBJ2-3; D might be TRBD1 (6 bases). CDR3 size: 14 residues. With 6 bases removed from V and 3 bases from J, the gap between germline ends came to 16 bases. CDR1 and CDR2 (germline): SQVTM, ANQGSEA. The CDR3 DNA reads TGCAGCGTAGCCCGGGACATTGCGACAGATACGCAGTATTTT. Protein product: CSVARDIATDTQYF.

The J gene is TRBJ1-2, the V gene TRBV10-3; D not resolved. The germline V gene encodes CDR1 ENHRY and CDR2 SYGVKD. Deletions cut 10 bases from V and 5 bases from J, with 17 bases between. The CDR3 loop spans 13 amino acids. The CDR3 region has the DNA TGTGCCACCCGCGGGATGGGCCCGTATGGCTACACCTTC. Its protein product is CATRGMGPYGYTF.

This clone was recorded once. Possible read error: a much larger clone is one base away. At the DNA level, this CDR3 is encoded by other sequences in the same sample as well. The chain joins TRBV5-4 to TRBJ2-3, with 13 bases aligning to TRBD2. Germline V CDR1 and CDR2: SGHNT, YYREEE (reference sequence). The ends lost 4 bases at V and 5 bases at J; junction bases unmatched: 7. The CDR3 is made up of 16 amino acids. CDR3 residues: CASSIGLAGVQDTQYF. The CDR3 DNA is TGTGCCAGCAGCATTGGACTAGCGGGAGTACAAGATACGCAGTATTTT.

This clone was detected only a few times. This chain links TRBV5-1 with TRBJ2-3; unclear D gene. Trimming took 4 bases from V and 3 from J, leaving 12 bases between them. Germline V lookup: CDR1 SGHRS, CDR2 YFSETQ. The CDR3 is 14 amino acids. As DNA, the CDR3 is TGCGCCAGCAGCGTTGGGGTGTTGACAGATACGCAGTATTTT. This translates into CASSVGVLTDTQYF.

This clone was counted only a few times. The rearrangement links TRBV19 to TRBJ2-7, with D perhaps TRBD1 or TRBD2 (5 bases each). The CDR3 has 15 residues. V gave up 4 bases and J gave up 6 bases, with 19 bases separating them. Germline assignment: CDR1 LNHDA and CDR2 SQIVND (reference sequence). DNA of the CDR3: TGTGCCAGTAGTACGAGACCCGGGACCGATACCGAGCAGTACTTC. Protein: CASSTRPGTDTEQYF.

The chain links TRBV25-1 to TRBJ2-7; possibly TRBD1 for D (6 bases). Germline V CDR1 and CDR2: MGHDK, SYGVNS. V dropped 4 bases and J dropped 3 bases, with 13 bases sitting between them. This CDR3 spans 14 amino acids. For the CDR3, the DNA is TGTGCCAGCAGTGCCAGTACAGGGTACTACGAGCAGTACTTC. This gives the protein CASSASTGYYEQYF.

This clone turned up a few times. This rearrangement joins TRBV7-9 to TRBJ2-5; TRBD1 matches at 10 bases. The J call is doubtful: the DNA matches TRBJ2-7 better. Germline CDR1 and CDR2: SEHNR and FQNEAQ (reference sequence). The CDR3 consists of 13 residues. CDR3 DNA sequence: TGTGCCGGGGGCCGGGACAGGGGCCGCGAGCAGTACTTC. Residues: CAGGRDRGREQYF.

This clone has just one count. The V and J genes are TRBV11-1 and TRBJ1-1; no firm D call. Trimming left V 5 bases short and J 5 bases short, with 9 bases between. CDR1 SGHAT and CDR2 FQDESV come from the germline V gene (reference sequence). The CDR3 runs to 12 residues. CDR3 in amino acids: CASSVDRTEAFF. CDR3 nucleotide sequence: TGTGCCAGCAGCGTGGACCGTACTGAAGCTTTCTTT.

The chain combines TRBV5-4 with TRBJ2-1, with 8 nucleotides matching TRBD2. Losses at the gene ends were 10 bases for V and 3 bases for J; bases not matched to a gene: 12. Germline V gene data show CDR1 as SGHNT and CDR2 as YYREEE (reference sequence). The CDR3 covers 15 residues. The DNA for the CDR3 is TGTGCCCCTTCCCATGACGCGGGAGGCTACAATGAGCAGTTCTTC. It codes for CAPSHDAGGYNEQFF.

The chain has TRBV11-2 and TRBJ2-1; TRBD1 aligns across 7 bases. The length of the CDR3 is 16 residues. Germline lookup yields CDR1 SGHAT and CDR2 FQNNGV. V lost 1 base, J lost 2 bases, and 5 bases stayed unmatched. The CDR3 protein is CASSLVGQGAYNEQFF. CDR3 coding DNA: TGTGCCAGCAGCTTAGTTGGTCAGGGGGCCTACAATGAGCAGTTCTTC.

This clone came up once. The V call is TRBV18, the J call TRBJ1-2; 11 bases fit TRBD1. V shed 3 bases, J shed 4 bases, and the junction held 4 bases outside the gene matches. From germline, CDR1 is KGHSH and CDR2 LQKENI. This CDR3 is built from 15 residues. The CDR3 region is CASSPTGTGGYGYTF. The CDR3 DNA reads TGTGCCAGCTCACCTACAGGGACAGGGGGCTATGGCTACACCTTC. Combining the CDR3 with reference TRBV18 and TRBJ1-2 gives the whole variable domain NAGVMQNPRHLVRRRGQEARLRCSPMKGHSHVYWYRQLPEEGLKFMVYLQKENIIDESGMPKERFSAEFPKEGPSILRIQQVVRGDSAAYFCASSPTGTGGYGYTFGSGTRLTVV.